This T cell receptor beta chain was identified during a study of shared clonotypes between healthy human individuals. Findings and limits, study-wide: Clonotype sharing across several donors was observed for 4% to 6.5% of naive CD4 clonotypes.

As for this clone: Its matching antigen is unknown.

Tens of thousands of T cell genomes (approximately 0.2 ug DNA) went into each sorted-subset replicate. TCRdb keeps only in-frame clones here, not all; method: immunoSEQ multiplex PCR. The sample shows over a million clones, roughly 96% of them seen only once. The sample was naive CD4+ T cells sorted from blood. Indicated subset: CD45RA+ positively selected. This sequence originates from a young man in good health.

The CDR3: CASNSLRRGPNEAFF. In DNA, the CDR3 is TGTGCCAGTAACTCCTTAAGGAGGGGGCCGAATGAAGCTTTCTTT. The rearrangement uses TRBV19 and TRBJ1-1, with 7 positions matching TRBD1. In germline, CDR1 is LNHDA, CDR2 SQIVND (reference sequence). Germline trimming cut 7 bases from V and 7 bases from J; bases unmatched to any gene: 15. This CDR3 contains 15 residues. The whole variable domain, filled in from reference TRBV19 and TRBJ1-1, reads DGGITQSPKYLFRKEGQNVTLSCEQNLNHDAMYWYRQDPGQGLRLIYYSQIVNDFQKGDIAEGYSVSREKKESFPLTVTSAQKNPTAFYLCASNSLRRGPNEAFFGQGTRLTVV.